This T cell receptor beta chain is from a study of T cell responses to AZD1222 COVID-19 vaccine. Study observations and caveats: Spike was spanned by vaccine-associated CD4 TCRs, with dominance at 160-218 and 743-854. Following two doses of AZD1222, Spike-specific TCR breadth and depth rose. Donors in the cohort were predominantly white British and more often female, and clonal diversity was possibly underestimated. The peak T cell response came first, and repertoires were sampled only after it.

Using immunoSEQ multiplex PCR, the repertoire was profiled, and TCRdb retains in-frame clones only, with some absent. The data contain about 150,000 clones, 70% to 90% of them singletons. Germline CDR1 MNHEY, CDR2 SVGAGI. Trimming took off 6 bases at V and 6 bases at J, with 15 bases between the two ends. This CDR3 has 14 amino acids. Comments on this clone: The antigen remains unidentified.

The sequencing used peripheral blood, collected after recovery from COVID-19. This clonotype originated in an adult who had recovered from COVID-19. This chain uses TRBV6-5 with TRBJ1-5; D is uncertain. CDR3 region: CASREGSFGQPQHF. In DNA, the CDR3 is TGTGCCAGCAGGGAGGGATCGTTTGGTCAGCCCCAGCATTTT.